One and the same sample provided the 30 T cell receptor beta chains below, sequenced in a study of blood T cells in healthy people across ages. The second PCR ran about 6 to 11 cycles with a sample-barcoded 5' primer and J-beta primers. One entry per CDR3 protein results from TCRdb running MiXCR on the 5' RACE reads. The sample shows roughly 830,000 distinct CDR3 sequences, under 80% of them seen only once. The sample was blood. All receptors derive from a man aged 25-40 years in good health.

This sequence joins TRBV29-1 and TRBJ2-3, with TRBD2 identical over 8 bases. Germline values: CDR1 SQVTM, CDR2 ANQGSEA. This CDR3 region has 15 residues. J gave up 2 bases and V 5 bases, and 9 bases lay outside the gene matches. The CDR3 spells CSVPGTSMVTDTQYF. In DNA form, the CDR3 reads TGCAGCGTTCCCGGGACTAGTATGGTCACAGATACGCAGTATTTT.

This chain links TRBV7-3 with TRBJ2-2, with TRBD1 as a possible D gene (5 bases). The V and J ends lost 6 bases and 1 base respectively, with 9 bases between them. The CDR3 extends over 14 amino acids. Germline V gene sequence: CDR1 SGHTA, CDR2 FQGTGA. The CDR3 loop reads CASRGRRNTGELFF. CDR3 nucleotide sequence: TGTGCCAGCAGGGGGCGCCGGAACACCGGGGAGCTGTTTTTT.

The chain is built from TRBV15 and TRBJ2-4; weak D call: TRBD1 (6 bases). The J call could be wrong; TRBJ2-5 is a better fit for the DNA end. Germline CDR1 reads LNHNV; CDR2 reads YYDKDF (reference sequence). This CDR3 comprises 14 residues. The CDR3 DNA reads as TGTGCCACCAGCAGAGGAACAGGGCAAGAGACCCAGTACTTC. Protein: CATSRGTGQETQYF.

V gene TRBV12-3 or TRBV12-4 combines with J gene TRBJ2-7; no clear D gene. The CDR3 loop spans 15 amino acids. Trimming pared 5 bases from V and 2 bases from J, leaving 16 bases between. The CDR3 is CASSAPQTGAYEQYF. The CDR3 DNA reads as TGTGCCAGCAGTGCCCCTCAGACTGGAGCCTACGAGCAGTACTTC.

The J gene is TRBJ2-4, the V gene TRBV28, with TRBD2 as a possible D gene (5 bases). Matching the DNA end better, TRBJ2-7 makes the J call doubtful. From germline, CDR1 is MDHEN and CDR2 SYDVKM. This CDR3 has 15 residues. CDR3 coding DNA: TGTGCCAGCAGTTTAACGGGGATCCCCTCCTACGAGCAGTACTTC. It is translated as CASSLTGIPSYEQYF.

The rearrangement uses TRBV6-2 or TRBV6-3 and TRBJ2-5; the D is unclear. Germline V gives CDR1 MNHEY, CDR2 SVGEGT. V shed 1 base and J shed 3 bases, with 12 bases lying between them. The CDR3 is 15 residues long. In DNA form, the CDR3 reads TGTGCCAGCAGTTACTTGGGCCTAGGGAAAGAGACCCAGTACTTC. Encoded protein: CASSYLGLGKETQYF.

This clonotype was seen only a few times. This chain links TRBV15 with TRBJ1-2; the D is unclear. Trimming removed 5 bases from V and 4 bases from J, with 20 bases in between. The CDR3 has 16 amino acids. Germline V gene lookup returns CDR1 LNHNV and CDR2 YYDKDF (reference sequence). Here the CDR3 DNA reads TGTGCCACCAGCGACCCCGTCTCAGGATCCTTCTATGGCTACACCTTC. This sequence encodes CATSDPVSGSFYGYTF.

The V call is TRBV7-8, the J call TRBJ2-7, with D perhaps assigned TRBD1 or TRBD2 (5 bases each). The CDR3 totals 14 residues. The germline V gene has CDR1 SGHVS and CDR2 FQNEAQ. The V gene lost 4 bases and the J gene lost 9 bases, with 19 bases spanning the gap. The CDR3 loop is CASSSGPFRDGQYF. As DNA, the CDR3 is TGTGCCAGCAGCTCGGGACCTTTTAGGGACGGGCAGTACTTC.

This clonotype showed up just a few times. The chain uses TRBV29-1 and TRBJ2-3, with TRBD2 as a possible D gene (6 bases). Between the trimmed V and J ends, which lost 7 bases and 6 bases, there was a span of 20 bases. The CDR3 spans 14 residues. Germline assignment: CDR1 SQVTM and CDR2 ANQGSEA. CDR3: CSARPDYLRDTQYF. The CDR3 region has the DNA TGCAGCGCCCGCCCGGACTACCTACGGGATACGCAGTATTTT.

This clonotype was found a few times. This chain uses TRBV19 with TRBJ2-7, with 7 nucleotides matching TRBD1. CDR3 length: 15 amino acids. V lost 4 bases, J lost 3 bases, and 9 bases stayed unmatched. Germline-derived CDR1 and CDR2 are LNHDA and SQIVND (reference sequence). The CDR3 loop is CASSTRQGINYEQYF. CDR3 nucleotides: TGTGCCAGTAGTACTCGACAGGGCATCAACTACGAGCAGTACTTC.

This clonotype was counted between two and nine times. The chain couples TRBV5-1 to TRBJ2-7; no clear D gene. CDR1 is SGHRS, CDR2 YFSETQ, per germline. This CDR3 comprises 14 residues. Trimming removed 5 bases from V and 2 bases from J, with 14 bases in between. The CDR3 DNA reads as TGCGCCAGCAGGGGTGGCCCCAGTACCTACGAGCAGTACTTC. It codes for CASRGGPSTYEQYF.

J is TRBJ1-2 and V is TRBV12-3 or TRBV12-4; D call uncertain. This CDR3 spans 14 amino acids. V was cut by 7 bases and J by 5 bases, with 17 bases left in between. CDR3 in DNA: TGTGCCAGCACCGGCGGGTTGCGGCGGTATGGCTACACCTTC. This encodes CASTGGLRRYGYTF.

This clonotype occurred a few times. The V and J genes are TRBV6-5 and TRBJ2-3; 7 bases line up with TRBD2. Per germline, CDR1 MNHEY and CDR2 SVGAGI. There are 17 residues in the CDR3. Trimming cost V 2 bases and J 1 base; bases outside gene matches: 9. Here the CDR3 reads CASSYTRTGGGTDTQYF. Here the CDR3 DNA reads TGTGCCAGCAGTTACACCCGAACGGGGGGAGGCACAGATACGCAGTATTTT.

The chain combines TRBV6-1 with TRBJ1-5; unclear D gene. There are 19 residues in the CDR3. In germline, CDR1 is MNHNS, CDR2 SASEGT. Trimming took 2 bases from V and 6 from J, leaving 26 bases between them. Here the CDR3 reads CASSEPLQGPPDGVQPQHF. The CDR3, as DNA: TGTGCCAGCAGTGAACCCCTACAAGGTCCCCCCGACGGAGTTCAGCCCCAGCATTTT.

The chain uses TRBV7-2 and TRBJ2-2; D not certain. The V gene's germline CDR1 is SGHTA and CDR2 FQGNSA. Trimming stripped 0 bases from V and 0 bases from J, with 8 bases between. The CDR3 totals 16 residues. In nucleotides, the CDR3 is TGTGCCAGCAGCTTAGCGCCCGTGGCGAACACCGGGGAGCTGTTTTTT. It specifies CASSLAPVANTGELFF.

This clonotype appeared a single time. This rearrangement joins TRBV15 to TRBJ2-7, with D maybe TRBD2 (6 bases). Germline V gene sequence: CDR1 LNHNV, CDR2 YYDKDF (reference sequence). The CDR3 extends over 15 amino acids. Trimming left V 0 bases short and J 2 bases short, with 11 bases between. Here the CDR3 DNA reads TGTGCCACCAGCAGAGATCGGACTAATACCTACGAGCAGTACTTC. Amino acids: CATSRDRTNTYEQYF.

Remarks on this clonotype: One junction end does not reproduce the germline sequence, and a read error may be involved. The chain couples TRBV7-7 to TRBJ2-7, with D maybe TRBD1 (5 bases). Judging by the DNA end, TRBJ2-5 fits better; the J call may be wrong. The CDR3 has 14 amino acids. Germline V gene lookup returns CDR1 SSHAT and CDR2 FNYEAQ (reference sequence). Here the CDR3 reads CASSLVGVSETQYF. CDR3 nucleotide sequence: TGTGCTAGCAGCTTAGTAGGGGTATCAGAGACCCAGTACTTC.

This CDR3 reads CASSQGTEGGYTF. CDR3 DNA: TGTGCCAGCAGTCAGGGGACAGAGGGTGGGTACACCTTC. The J gene is TRBJ1-2, the V gene TRBV27, with 7 bases that match TRBD1. In germline, CDR1 is MNHEY, CDR2 SMNVEV (reference sequence). Trimming removed 5 bases from V and 11 bases from J; junction bases left unmatched: 11. This CDR3 region has 13 residues.

The chain has TRBV6-2 or TRBV6-3 and TRBJ2-5, with D tentatively TRBD2 (6 bases). The CDR3 is made up of 16 amino acids. V lost 5 bases and J 1 base, leaving 17 bases between the germline ends. Germline CDR1 MNHEY, CDR2 SVGEGT. The CDR3 region has the DNA TGTGCCAGCAGTCCACGACTAAGCGGGCGCCAAGAGACCCAGTACTTC. Translation gives CASSPRLSGRQETQYF.

The sample holds one count of this clonotype. The CDR3 DNA reads as TGTGCCAGCAGTAAACTGACAGTGGCGGGTTATCAGCCCCAGCATTTT. Translation gives CASSKLTVAGYQPQHF. The J gene is TRBJ1-5, the V gene TRBV6-6; TRBD1 is a possible D gene (5 bases). CDR1 is MNHNY and CDR2 is SVGAGI in the germline V gene (reference sequence). The CDR3 contains 16 residues. Trimming cost V 5 bases and J 5 bases, with 19 bases left between them.

There are a few counts of this clonotype. The chain is built from TRBV13 and TRBJ2-7; the D gene is possibly TRBD2 (6 bases). Germline V gives CDR1 PRHDT, CDR2 FYEKMQ (reference sequence). The CDR3 is 14 residues long. Trimming pared 5 bases from V and 0 bases from J, leaving 11 bases between. Written as DNA, the CDR3 is TGTGCCAGCAGCGGGACTTCTAACTCCTACGAGCAGTACTTC. Translated: CASSGTSNSYEQYF.

V gene TRBV29-1 combines with J gene TRBJ2-1; 7 bases match TRBD1. Looked up from germline, CDR1 is SQVTM and CDR2 is ANQGSEA. CDR3 length: 14 amino acids. V lost 1 base, J lost 2 bases, and 2 bases stayed unmatched. CDR3 sequence: CSVEVRGTYNEQFF. DNA of the CDR3: TGCAGCGTTGAAGTCAGGGGGACCTACAATGAGCAGTTCTTC.

The J gene is TRBJ1-2, the V gene TRBV7-9; D unclear. The V end lost 4 bases, the J end lost 6 bases, and 15 bases lay between the germline ends. Germline V gene sequence: CDR1 SEHNR, CDR2 FQNEAQ (reference sequence). CDR3 size: 14 residues. CDR3 nucleotide sequence: TGTGCCAGCAGCTCCGGGCGATTCGGGAATGGCTACACCTTC. It codes for CASSSGRFGNGYTF.

The genes are TRBV27 and TRBJ2-5; 12 bases match TRBD2. The DNA matches TRBJ2-7 better at its end, which makes the J call doubtful. The CDR3 loop spans 19 amino acids. Germline assignment: CDR1 MNHEY and CDR2 SMNVEV (reference sequence). CDR3 amino acids: CASSAYHPSGGATPYEQYF. As DNA, the CDR3 is TGTGCCAGCAGTGCGTACCACCCTAGCGGGGGGGCAACGCCCTACGAGCAGTACTTC.

The genes are TRBV6-5 and TRBJ2-7, with 7 bases matching TRBD1. The J segment lost 6 bases and the V segment lost 6 bases, leaving 11 bases of the junction unmatched. Germline V gene data show CDR1 as MNHEY and CDR2 as SVGAGI. This CDR3 comprises 14 residues. In DNA form, the CDR3 reads TGTGCCAGCAGGGCGACAGGGTTTCCCTTCGAGCAGTACTTC. This sequence encodes CASRATGFPFEQYF.

This clonotype was observed a handful of times. The chain carries TRBV29-1 and TRBJ2-7; D ambiguous. The germline V gene has CDR1 SQVTM and CDR2 ANQGSEA. The CDR3 runs to 11 residues. DNA of the CDR3: TGCAGTTCTTCCTTTGACTACGAGCAGTACTTC. Protein sequence: CSSSFDYEQYF.

The rearrangement joins TRBV5-1 to TRBJ1-3; D not certain. This CDR3 is built from 15 residues. Germline CDR1 and CDR2: SGHRS and YFSETQ. Trimming cost V 4 bases and J 0 bases, with 11 bases left between them. The CDR3 protein is CASSRTASSGNTIYF. DNA of the CDR3: TGCGCCAGCAGCCGGACGGCTAGCTCTGGAAACACCATATATTTT.

This chain connects TRBV3-1 to TRBJ2-6; D possibly uses TRBD1 or TRBD2 (5 bases each). There are 18 residues in the CDR3. Germline CDR1 reads LGHDT; CDR2 reads YNNKEL (reference sequence). V was pared by 4 bases and J by 1 base, with 17 bases between. CDR3 sequence reads: CASSPWGSRISGANVLTF. In nucleotides, the CDR3 is TGTGCCAGCAGCCCCTGGGGGAGTCGGATTTCTGGGGCCAACGTCCTGACTTTC.

This sequence joins TRBV12-3 or TRBV12-4 and TRBJ2-1; the D gene could be TRBD1 or TRBD2 (5 bases each). V was trimmed by 8 bases and J by 12 bases, leaving 17 bases between them. This CDR3 region has 12 residues. The CDR3 region has the DNA TGTGCCAGCCTACTACGGGGCGGAGGGCAGTTCTTC. It translates to CASLLRGGGQFF.

The chain employs TRBV20-1 and TRBJ2-5, with D perhaps matching TRBD1 (6 bases). V lost 1 base and J lost 3, with 12 bases in between. Germline CDR1 DFQATT, CDR2 SNEGSKA (reference sequence). This CDR3 comprises 14 residues. CDR3 region: CSARVQGIKETQYF. The CDR3, as DNA: TGCAGTGCTAGAGTGCAGGGGATTAAAGAGACCCAGTACTTC.